A selection of T cell receptor beta chains follows, all from one sample in a study of shared clonotypes between healthy human individuals. TCRdb's copy holds only in-frame clones and misses some; the assay was immunoSEQ multiplex PCR. The sample includes millions of clones, approximately 95% seen only once; the top ten take 0.39%. Sequenced sample: naive CD4+ T cells from PBMCs. The receptors shown here come from a young man in good health. Some clones in this sample may be carry-over from other donors' samples. Both conserved end residues are part of each CDR3.

J: TRBJ2-3; V: TRBV5-6; CDR3: CASSLREGTDTQYF
J: TRBJ2-7; V: TRBV7-2; CDR3: CASSSTGLEQYF
J: TRBJ2-3; V: TRBV28; CDR3: CASSLWGRQDTQYF
J: TRBJ1-2; V: TRBV5-1; CDR3: CASSPGQGAAGYTF
J: TRBJ1-6; V: TRBV7-9; CDR3: CASSLLAGNNSPLHF
J: TRBJ2-3; V: TRBV5-1; CDR3: CASSLLGLAGGLADTQYF
J: TRBJ1-6; V: TRBV2; CDR3: CASSGGTGHNSPLHF
J: TRBJ2-3; V: TRBV6-1; CDR3: CASSGTSGKGTDTQYF
J: TRBJ2-3; V: TRBV13; CDR3: CASSTASGRTTDTQYF
J: TRBJ2-1; V: TRBV9; CDR3: CASSRNSYNEQFF
J: TRBJ1-1; V: TRBV19; CDR3: CASSLRGVVNTEAFF
J: TRBJ1-4; V: TRBV5-1; CDR3: CASSLFRGANEKLFF
J: TRBJ2-1; V: TRBV5-1; CDR3: CASSFHRDGSSYNEQFF
J: TRBJ2-1; V: TRBV15; CDR3: CATSRDGTEQFF
J: TRBJ2-3; V: TRBV18; CDR3: CASSPVGISSTDTQYF
J: TRBJ1-1; V: TRBV5-1; CDR3: CASSLNPGQGANTEAFF
J: TRBJ1-6; V: TRBV4-3; CDR3: CASSQVPGQLTYNSPLHF
J: TRBJ1-3; V: TRBV9; CDR3: CASSVTPGDTIYF